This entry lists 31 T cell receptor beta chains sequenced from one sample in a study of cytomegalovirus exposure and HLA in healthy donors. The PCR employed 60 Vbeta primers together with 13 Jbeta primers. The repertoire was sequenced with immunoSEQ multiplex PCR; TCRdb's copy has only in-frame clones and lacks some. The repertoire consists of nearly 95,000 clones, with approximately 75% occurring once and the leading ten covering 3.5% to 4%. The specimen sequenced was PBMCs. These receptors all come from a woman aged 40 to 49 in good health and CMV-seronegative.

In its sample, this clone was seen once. In DNA form, the CDR3 reads TGTGCCAGCAGCCCAACAGGTCAATTAGGCAATCAGCCCCAGCATTTT. This translates into CASSPTGQLGNQPQHF. This chain uses TRBV7-8 with TRBJ1-5; possible D gene TRBD1, 5 bases. V was clipped by 5 bases and J by 2 bases, with 16 bases between them. Per germline, CDR1 SGHVS and CDR2 FQNEAQ. The CDR3 spans 16 residues.

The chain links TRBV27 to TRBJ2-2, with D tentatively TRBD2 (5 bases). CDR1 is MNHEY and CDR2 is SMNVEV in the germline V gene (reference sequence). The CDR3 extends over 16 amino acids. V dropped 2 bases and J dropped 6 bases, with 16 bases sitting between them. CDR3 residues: CASSLTYRGRAGELFF. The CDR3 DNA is TGTGCCAGCAGTTTAACGTACCGGGGTCGAGCCGGGGAGCTGTTTTTT.

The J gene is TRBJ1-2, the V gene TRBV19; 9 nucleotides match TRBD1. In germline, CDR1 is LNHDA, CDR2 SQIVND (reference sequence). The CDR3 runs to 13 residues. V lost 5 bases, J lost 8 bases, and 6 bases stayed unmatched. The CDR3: CASSLQGARGYTF. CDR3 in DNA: TGTGCCAGTAGTTTACAGGGGGCGAGGGGCTACACCTTC.

DNA for the CDR3: TGCGCCAGCAGCCAAGATCGGGTTAATCAGCCCCAGCATTTT. Its protein is CASSQDRVNQPQHF. The gene calls are TRBV4-3 and TRBJ1-5, with D unresolved. Trimming took off 0 bases at V and 4 bases at J, with 7 bases between the two ends. The germline gives CDR1 LGHNA, CDR2 YSLEER. The CDR3 is 14 amino acids.

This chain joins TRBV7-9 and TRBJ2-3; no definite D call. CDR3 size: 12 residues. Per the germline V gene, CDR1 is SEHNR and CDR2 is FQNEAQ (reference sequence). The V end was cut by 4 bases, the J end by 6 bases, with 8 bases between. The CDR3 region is CASSSALDTQYF. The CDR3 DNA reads TGTGCCAGCAGCTCCGCACTTGATACGCAGTATTTT.

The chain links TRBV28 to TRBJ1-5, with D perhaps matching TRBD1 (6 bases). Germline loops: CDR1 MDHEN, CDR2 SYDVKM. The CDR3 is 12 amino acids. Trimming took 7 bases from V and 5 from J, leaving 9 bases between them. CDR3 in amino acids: CASKGGDQPQHF. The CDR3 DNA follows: TGTGCCAGCAAGGGGGGGGATCAGCCCCAGCATTTT.

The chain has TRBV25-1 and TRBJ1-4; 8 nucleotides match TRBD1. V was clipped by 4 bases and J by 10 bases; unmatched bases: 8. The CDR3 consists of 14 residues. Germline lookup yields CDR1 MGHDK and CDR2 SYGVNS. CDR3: CASSASGGRVKLFF. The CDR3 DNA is TGTGCCAGCAGTGCTTCAGGGGGCAGAGTAAAACTGTTTTTT.

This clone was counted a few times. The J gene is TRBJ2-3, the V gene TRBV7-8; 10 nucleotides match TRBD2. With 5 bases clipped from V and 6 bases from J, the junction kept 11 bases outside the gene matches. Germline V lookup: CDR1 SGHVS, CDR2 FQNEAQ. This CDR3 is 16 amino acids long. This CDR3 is CASSRRTSGSKDTQYF. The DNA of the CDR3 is TGTGCCAGCAGCCGCCGGACTAGCGGATCTAAGGATACGCAGTATTTT.

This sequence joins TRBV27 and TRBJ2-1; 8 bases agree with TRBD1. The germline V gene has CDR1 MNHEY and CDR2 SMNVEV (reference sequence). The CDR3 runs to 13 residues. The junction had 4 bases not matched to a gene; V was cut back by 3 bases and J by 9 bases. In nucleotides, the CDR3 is TGTGCCAGCAGTTTGACAGGGGAGAGTGAGCAGTTCTTC. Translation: CASSLTGESEQFF.

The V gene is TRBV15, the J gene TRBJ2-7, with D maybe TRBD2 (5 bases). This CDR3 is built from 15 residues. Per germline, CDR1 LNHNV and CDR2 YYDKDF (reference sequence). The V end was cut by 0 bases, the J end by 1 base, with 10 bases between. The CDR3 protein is CATSRDRGASYEQYF. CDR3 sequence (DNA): TGTGCCACCAGCAGAGATCGGGGAGCGTCCTACGAGCAGTACTTC.

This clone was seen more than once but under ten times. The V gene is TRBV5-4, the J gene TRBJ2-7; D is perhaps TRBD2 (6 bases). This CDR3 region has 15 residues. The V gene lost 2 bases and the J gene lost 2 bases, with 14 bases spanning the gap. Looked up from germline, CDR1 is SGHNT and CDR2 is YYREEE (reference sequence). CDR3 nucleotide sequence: TGTGCCAGCAGCTTAGGTGGAGGGATACCCTACGAGCAGTACTTC. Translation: CASSLGGGIPYEQYF. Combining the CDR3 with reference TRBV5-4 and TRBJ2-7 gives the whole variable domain ETGVTQSPTHLIKTRGQQVTLRCSSQSGHNTVSWYQQALGQGPQFIFQYYREEENGRGNFPPRFSGLQFPNYSSELNVNALELDDSALYLCASSLGGGIPYEQYFGPGTRLTVT.

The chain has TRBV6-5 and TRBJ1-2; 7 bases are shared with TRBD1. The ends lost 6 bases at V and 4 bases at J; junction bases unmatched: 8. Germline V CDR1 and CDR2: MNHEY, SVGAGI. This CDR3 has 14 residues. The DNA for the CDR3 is TGTGCCAGCAGGAAATCCGGGACAGTCTATGGCTACACCTTC. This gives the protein CASRKSGTVYGYTF.

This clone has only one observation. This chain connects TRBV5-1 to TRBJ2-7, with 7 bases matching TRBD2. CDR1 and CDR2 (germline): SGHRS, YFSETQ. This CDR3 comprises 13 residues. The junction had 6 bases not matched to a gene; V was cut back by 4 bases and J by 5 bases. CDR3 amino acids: CASSGEGVHEQYF. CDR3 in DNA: TGCGCCAGCAGCGGGGAGGGTGTCCACGAGCAGTACTTC.

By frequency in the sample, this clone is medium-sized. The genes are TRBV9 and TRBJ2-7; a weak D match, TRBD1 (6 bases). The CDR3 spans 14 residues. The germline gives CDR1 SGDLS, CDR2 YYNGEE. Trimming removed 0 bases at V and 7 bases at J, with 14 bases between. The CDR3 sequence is CASSVAYRAQEQYF. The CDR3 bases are TGTGCCAGCAGCGTAGCCTACAGGGCTCAAGAGCAGTACTTC.

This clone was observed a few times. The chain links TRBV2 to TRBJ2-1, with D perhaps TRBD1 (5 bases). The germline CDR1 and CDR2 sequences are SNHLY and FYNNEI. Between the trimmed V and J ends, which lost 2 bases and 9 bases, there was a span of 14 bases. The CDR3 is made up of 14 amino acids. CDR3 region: CASSEQVQGTEQFF. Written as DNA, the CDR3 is TGTGCCAGCAGTGAACAGGTCCAGGGTACTGAGCAGTTCTTC. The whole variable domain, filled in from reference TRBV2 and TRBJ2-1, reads EPEVTQTPSHQVTQMGQEVILRCVPISNHLYFYWYRQILGQKVEFLVSFYNNEISEKSEIFDDQFSVERPDGSNFTLKIRSTKLEDSAMYFCASSEQVQGTEQFFGPGTRLTVL.

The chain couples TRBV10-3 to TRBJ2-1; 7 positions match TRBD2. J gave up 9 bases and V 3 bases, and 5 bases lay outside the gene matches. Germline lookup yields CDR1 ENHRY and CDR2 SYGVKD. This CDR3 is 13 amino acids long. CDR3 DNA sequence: TGTGCCATCAGTGAAGGCGGGGGAGTTGAGCAGTTCTTC. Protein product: CAISEGGGVEQFF.

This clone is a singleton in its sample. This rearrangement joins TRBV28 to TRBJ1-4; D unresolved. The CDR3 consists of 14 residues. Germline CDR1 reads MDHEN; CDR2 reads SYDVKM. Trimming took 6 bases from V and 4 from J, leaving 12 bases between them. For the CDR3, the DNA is TGTGCCAGCAGCAAAATAAACAATAATGAAAAACTGTTTTTT. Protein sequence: CASSKINNNEKLFF.

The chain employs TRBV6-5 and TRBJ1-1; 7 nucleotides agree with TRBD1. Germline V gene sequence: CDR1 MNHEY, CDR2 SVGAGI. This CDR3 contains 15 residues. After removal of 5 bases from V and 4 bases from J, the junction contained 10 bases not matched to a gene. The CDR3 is CASSNKITGVTEAFF. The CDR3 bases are TGTGCCAGCAGTAATAAAATTACAGGGGTCACTGAAGCTTTCTTT.

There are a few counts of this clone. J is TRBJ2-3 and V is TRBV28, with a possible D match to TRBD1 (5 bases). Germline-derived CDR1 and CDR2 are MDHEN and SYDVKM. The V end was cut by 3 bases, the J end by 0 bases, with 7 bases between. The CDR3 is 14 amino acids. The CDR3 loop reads CASSFDSSTDTQYF. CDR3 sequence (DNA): TGTGCCAGCAGTTTCGACAGTAGCACAGATACGCAGTATTTT.

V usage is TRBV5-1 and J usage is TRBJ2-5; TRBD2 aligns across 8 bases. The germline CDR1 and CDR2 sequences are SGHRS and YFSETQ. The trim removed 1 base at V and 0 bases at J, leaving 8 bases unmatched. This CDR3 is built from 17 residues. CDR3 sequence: CASSLTRGGPYQETQYF. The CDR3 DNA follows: TGCGCCAGCAGCTTGACTCGGGGGGGCCCCTACCAAGAGACCCAGTACTTC.

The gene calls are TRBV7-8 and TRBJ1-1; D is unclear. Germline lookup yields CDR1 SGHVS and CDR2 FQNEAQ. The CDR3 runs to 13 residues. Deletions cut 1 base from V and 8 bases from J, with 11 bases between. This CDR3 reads CASSLVAGWEAFF. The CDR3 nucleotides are TGTGCCAGCAGCTTAGTTGCCGGGTGGGAAGCTTTCTTT.

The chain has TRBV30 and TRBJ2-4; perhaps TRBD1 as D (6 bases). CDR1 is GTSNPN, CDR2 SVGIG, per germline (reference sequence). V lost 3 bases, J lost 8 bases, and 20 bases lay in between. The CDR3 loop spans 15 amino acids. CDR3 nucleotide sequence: TGTGCCTGGAGCCGGATGACAGGTTTTGGGGACATTCAGTACTTC. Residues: CAWSRMTGFGDIQYF.

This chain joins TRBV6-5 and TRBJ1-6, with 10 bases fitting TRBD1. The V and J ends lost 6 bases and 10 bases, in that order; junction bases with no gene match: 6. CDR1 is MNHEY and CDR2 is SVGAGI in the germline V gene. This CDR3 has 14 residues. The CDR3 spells CASRGTGVGSPLHF. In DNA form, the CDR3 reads TGTGCCAGCAGGGGGACAGGGGTTGGATCACCCCTCCACTTT.

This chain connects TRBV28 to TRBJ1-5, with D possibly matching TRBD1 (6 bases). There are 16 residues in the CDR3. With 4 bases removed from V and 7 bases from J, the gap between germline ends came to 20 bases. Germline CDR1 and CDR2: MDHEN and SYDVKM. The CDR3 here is CASSSDTTGKRQPQHF. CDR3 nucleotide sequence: TGTGCCAGCAGTTCCGACACCACAGGGAAGAGGCAGCCCCAGCATTTT. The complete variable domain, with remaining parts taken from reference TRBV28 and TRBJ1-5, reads DVKVTQSSRYLVKRTGEKVFLECVQDMDHENMFWYRQDPGLGLRLIYFSYDVKMKEKGDIPEGYSVSREKKERFSLILESASTNQTSMYLCASSSDTTGKRQPQHFGDGTRLSIL.

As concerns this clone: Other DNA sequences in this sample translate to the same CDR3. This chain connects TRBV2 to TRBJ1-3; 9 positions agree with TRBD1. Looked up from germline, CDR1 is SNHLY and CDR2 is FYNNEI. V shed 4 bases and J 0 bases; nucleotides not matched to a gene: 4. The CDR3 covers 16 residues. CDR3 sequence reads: CASSVGTGTSGNTIYF. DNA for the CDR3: TGTGCCAGCAGTGTAGGGACAGGGACCTCTGGAAACACCATATATTTT.

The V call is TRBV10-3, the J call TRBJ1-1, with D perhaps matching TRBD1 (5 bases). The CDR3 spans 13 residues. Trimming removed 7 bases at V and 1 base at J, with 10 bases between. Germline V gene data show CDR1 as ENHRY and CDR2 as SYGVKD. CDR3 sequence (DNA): TGTGCCATCACCTCGACAGCGAACACTGAAGCTTTCTTT. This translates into CAITSTANTEAFF.

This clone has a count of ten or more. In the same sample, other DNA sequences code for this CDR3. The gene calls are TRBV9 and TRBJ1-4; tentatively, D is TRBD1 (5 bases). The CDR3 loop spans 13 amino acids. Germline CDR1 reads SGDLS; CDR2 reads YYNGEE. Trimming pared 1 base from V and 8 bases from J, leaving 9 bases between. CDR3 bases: TGTGCCAGCAGCGTATCGGGGGGAGAAAAACTGTTTTTT. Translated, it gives CASSVSGGEKLFF.

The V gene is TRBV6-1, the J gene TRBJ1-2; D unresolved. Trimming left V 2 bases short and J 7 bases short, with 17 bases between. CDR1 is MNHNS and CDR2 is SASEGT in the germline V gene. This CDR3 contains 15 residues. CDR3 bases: TGTGCCAGCAGTGAATTTCGTGCGGGAACGGCTGGCTACACCTTC. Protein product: CASSEFRAGTAGYTF.

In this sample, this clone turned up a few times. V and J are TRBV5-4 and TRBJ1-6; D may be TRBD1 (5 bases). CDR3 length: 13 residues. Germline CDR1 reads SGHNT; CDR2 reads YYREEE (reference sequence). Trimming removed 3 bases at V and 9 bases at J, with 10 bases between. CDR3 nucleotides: TGTGCCAGCAGCTCCCAGGGTCGTTCACCCCTCCACTTT. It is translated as CASSSQGRSPLHF.

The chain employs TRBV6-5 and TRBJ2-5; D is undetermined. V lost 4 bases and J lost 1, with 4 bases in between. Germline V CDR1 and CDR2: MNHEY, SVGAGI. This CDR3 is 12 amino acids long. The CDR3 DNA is TGTGCCAGCAGTTCCATCCAAGAGACCCAGTACTTC. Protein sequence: CASSSIQETQYF.

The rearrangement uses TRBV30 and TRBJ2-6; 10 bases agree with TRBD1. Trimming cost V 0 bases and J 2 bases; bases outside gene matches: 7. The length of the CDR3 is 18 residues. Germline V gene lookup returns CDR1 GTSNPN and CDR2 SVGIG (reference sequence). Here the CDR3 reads CAWSVGTGATAGANVLTF. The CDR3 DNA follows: TGTGCCTGGAGTGTTGGGACAGGGGCTACAGCTGGGGCCAACGTCCTGACTTTC.